This T cell receptor (beta chain) was captured in a study of chemoradiotherapy in HPV16-positive cancers. General observations from the study: For HPV16-positive patients, expanding HPV-responsive T cells associated with longer recurrence-free survival.

A remark on this clone: Its target is unknown.

TCRdb's table, derived via immunoSEQ multiplex PCR, lists solely in-frame clones and lacks some. Seen here are about 20,000 clones, roughly 92% observed once, and the top ten hold about a sixth. The sequence was collected from a human donor with HPV-associated anogenital cancer. Sequenced here: blood, sampled from a patient who underwent chemoradiotherapy.

CDR3: CASSLWDLLKRPGNTIYF. The CDR3 DNA sequence: TGTGCCAGCTCACTATGGGACCTCCTAAAAAGACCGGGAAACACCATATATTTT. This sequence joins TRBV18 and TRBJ1-3; D is perhaps TRBD1 (5 bases). The CDR3 length is 18 residues. The germline CDR1 and CDR2 sequences are KGHSH and LQKENI. The V end lost 4 bases, the J end lost 4 bases, and 23 bases lay between the germline ends.